A selection of T cell receptor beta chains follows, all from one sample in a study of PD-1 blockade in classical Hodgkin lymphoma. Some clones are missing from TCRdb's copy, which holds only in-frame ones; the method was immunoSEQ multiplex PCR. The repertoire consists of roughly 100,000 clones, with about 92% occurring once and the leading ten covering roughly 2%. The starting material was peripheral blood mononuclear cells (PBMCs), obtained before the fourth cycle of nivolumab. Receptors were obtained from a human donor with classical Hodgkin lymphoma. The conserved cysteine and the conserved F or W are not part of the CDR3 here. Each record gives: D gene, clone size, V gene, J gene, CDR3 protein. A D gene is named only where the DNA matches it firmly. Size tells how often a clone was seen (once, few, many) or the class of an expanded clone, and some rows leave it out.

>TRBD1|.|TRBV5-1|TRBJ2-7
ASSLGSLGQGNYEQY
>TRBD2|.|TRBV27|TRBJ2-1
ASTETSGTYNEQF
>TRBD2|.|TRBV6-4|TRBJ2-1
ASSHPGLAGNNEQF
>.|.|TRBV28|TRBJ1-2
ASSLYWTVRNYGYT
>TRBD2|.|TRBV4-1|TRBJ2-7
ASSQGLADYEQY
>.|.|TRBV2|TRBJ2-3
ASNLRRLERRDTQY
>TRBD1|.|TRBV28|TRBJ1-2
ASSLGVRGHGYT
>TRBD2|.|TRBV11-2|TRBJ2-7
ASSAFPGLAGGSYEQY
>.|once|TRBV30|TRBJ2-2
ASRWGGTSTGELF
>.|once|TRBV18|TRBJ1-1
ASSPTSAGAGGNTEAF
>.|.|TRBV7-9|TRBJ1-3
ASSPTTKTGTGNTIY
>.|.|TRBV9|TRBJ1-4
ASSPDRTRNEKLF
>.|.|TRBV28|TRBJ1-2
ASRESHGYT
>.|.|TRBV6-5|TRBJ1-4
ASSFVDGREKLF
>.|.|TRBV4-2|TRBJ2-7
ASSQGPGSYEQY
>TRBD1|.|TRBV19|TRBJ2-1
ASSGEQGWYNEQF
>.|.|TRBV7-9|TRBJ2-1
ASSLEVMNEQF
>TRBD1|.|TRBV7-6|TRBJ1-1
ASSLAIGGGNTEAF
>.|.|TRBV30|TRBJ2-1
AWSFRDNEQF
>.|.|TRBV5-8|TRBJ1-2
ADPRVPRRDYGYT
>.|.|TRBV7-2|TRBJ1-4
ASSLVGTTNEKLF
>.|.|TRBV6-5|TRBJ1-1
ASSGITVNTEAF
>.|.|TRBV16|TRBJ1-5
ASSQWVQVRNQPQH
>TRBD2|.|TRBV28|TRBJ2-2
ASSPSGRLGGELF
>.|.|TRBV6-1|TRBJ1-1
ASSAGRVGSEAF
>.|.|TRBV14|TRBJ2-5
ASSLLGQAQETQY
>.|.|TRBV19|TRBJ2-5
ASSIMPAEETQY
>TRBD1|.|TRBV14|TRBJ2-5
ASSQGRGQVQETQY
>.|.|TRBV7-2|TRBJ1-5
ASTQGRGRDNQPQH
>.|.|TRBV13|TRBJ2-7
ASSLGAGSSYEQY
>.|.|TRBV7-2|TRBJ2-2
ASSLVGTNTGELF
>TRBD2|.|TRBV5-1|TRBJ2-3
ASSPLAGGPVETDTQY
>.|once|TRBV6-1|TRBJ1-4
ASSEGGGYNEKLF
>TRBD2|.|TRBV30|TRBJ2-3
AWSNSGSGTQY
>TRBD1|.|TRBV2|TRBJ2-7
ASRQQGTGYEQY
>.|.|TRBV7-2|TRBJ2-7
ASSSRGESSYEQY
>TRBD1|.|TRBV19|TRBJ1-5
ASNPTGGKRGNQPQH
>.|.|TRBV2|TRBJ2-3
ASSALGRTDTQY
>.|.|TRBV7-9|TRBJ1-2
ASSLEVGGRHT
>.|once|TRBV5-1|TRBJ1-3
ASKGSGNTIY
>TRBD2|.|TRBV10-2|TRBJ2-1
ASGIAGASNEQF
>TRBD2|.|TRBV19|TRBJ2-7
ATSGTSGYEQY
>TRBD2|.|TRBV10-2|TRBJ2-1
ASSRLAPTGNEQF
>TRBD1|.|TRBV10-3|TRBJ1-2
AHGTGPFNYGYT
>.|.|TRBV28|TRBJ2-2
ASSYGGSRELF
>.|.|TRBV19|TRBJ1-2
ASSIVEFTGYT
>TRBD1|.|TRBV28|TRBJ1-1
ASSFGGGGEAF
>TRBD2|once|TRBV4-1|TRBJ2-1
ASSYGLAGDNEQF
>TRBD2|.|TRBV7-6|TRBJ2-5
ASSSREGETQY
>.|.|TRBV6-1|TRBJ1-5
ASSGVRAYSNQPQH